This TCR beta chain appears in the sequencing data of a study of PD-1 blockade in classical Hodgkin lymphoma (dated by TCRdb to 2019 to 2021). Study-wide context: Nivolumab dosing was 3 mg/kg intravenously every 2 weeks, continuing until either disease progression or unacceptable toxicity. The study used TCR beta sequencing and CyTOF to define a peripheral blood immune signature of response to PD-1 blockade in classical Hodgkin lymphoma.

The time point label, as the study defines it: cycle 4 day 1 (C4D1), after 6 weeks of nivolumab. Every trial patient had relapsed following autologous stem cell transplantation, and prior brentuximab vedotin exposure was what differed among cohorts A, B and C. The trial cohort included 55 to 60 patients with relapsed/refractory classical Hodgkin lymphoma, and each patient had a best overall response of complete response, partial response or progressive disease. In the multi-cohort phase II CheckMate 205 trial, trial patients received single-agent nivolumab. Best overall response was determined by an independent review committee according to the 2007 International Working Group response criteria. Trial PBMCs were collected just before the start of nivolumab (C1D1) and during therapy at cycle 2 day 1 and cycle 4 day 1. Peripheral blood was collected in 8 mL Vacutainer Cell Preparation Tubes, from which PBMCs were isolated by centrifugation and then cryopreserved.

The CDR3 starts with the cysteine, ends with the phenylalanine, and has 15 residues. Only CDR3 DNA is held: 45 bases, read in frame from base 1. Taken from the germline V gene, the CDR1 and CDR2 loops are MNHEY and SVGAGI. Compared with germline, V lacks 2 bases and J lacks 7 bases; bases without a gene match: 5. With respect to this clone: Its antigen remains unidentified. Base qualities are not provided; no much larger clone lies one nucleotide away.

Overall study results and their limits: Lower diversity was seen in patients whose nivolumab began less than 1 year after ASCT, and these patients were left out of later analyses so that immune reconstitution would not confound the results. By C4D1, a significant rise was seen in CD4+ TCR diversity but not in CD8+ TCR diversity (p=0.0027 vs p=0.16), and the rise was most apparent among complete responders (p=0.02). Baseline TCR diversity was reported as lower in newly diagnosed patients than in healthy donors, and lower still in relapsed/refractory patients. The study was restricted to a single clinical trial cohort, and the causes of repertoire differences, possibly disease activity or prior therapy, were left undefined. Trial patients achieving complete response had baseline diversity similar to newly diagnosed patients, whereas partial responders and progressors had significantly lower diversity.

The Qiagen DNeasy kit was used to extract genomic DNA both from unsorted PBMCs and from the negatively selected CD4+ and CD8+ fractions. Using primers that anneal to V and J segments, immunoSEQ multiplex PCR amplified the TCR beta CDR3 regions. Amplification bias was minimized using a synthetic immune receptor repertoire, and residual bias was removed computationally after sequencing. In the source study's methods: Repertoire diversity was quantified as the Shannon entropy index using custom Python scripts. Unsorted, CD4+ and CD8+ repertoires were analyzed separately, except in combined analyses where CD4+ and CD8+ sequences were merged in silico. A clone was considered expanded if an increase in frequency of at least 2-fold after treatment relative to C1D1 was found, and a pseudocount of 0.5 was applied to clones undetected at baseline. Clones with 0 or 1 copy at C1D1 were classified as singleton clones, and clones with 2 or more copies were classified as non-singleton clones. Clones expanded in unsorted samples were annotated as CD4+, CD8+ or unknown by matching protein sequences in sorted samples from the same patient. Wilcoxon tests were applied to paired samples to test diversity changes from C1D1 to C4D1. TCRdb mirrors the immuneACCESS table, restricted to in-frame sequences. Some clones are absent from its copies; in checked studies, under half trace to an unresolved V gene, and the reason for the others is unknown. Clone size and the V and J calls come from that table; the DNA yielded D and trimming. This sample lists approximately 44,000 clones; roughly two thirds were detected once. 3% to 3.5% of the sample comes from the top ten.

The source of this sequence is a human donor with classical Hodgkin lymphoma. In this chain, TRBV6-5 is recombined with TRBJ2-3; the junction holds 11 bases that match TRBD2. The material was peripheral blood mononuclear cells (PBMCs), obtained before the fourth cycle of nivolumab. The CDR3 in this case is CASSYLGTSGNTQYF. Here is the DNA: TGTGCCAGCAGTTACCTTGGGACTAGCGGTAATACGCAGTATTTT.